The 26 T cell receptor beta chains below all came from one sample that was sequenced in a study of CD8+ T cells in alopecia areata. After isolation, RNA underwent reverse transcription to generate cDNA as the sequencing template. TCRdb's table, derived via immunoSEQ multiplex PCR, lists solely in-frame clones and lacks some. There are roughly 73,000 clones in the sample; approximately 29% occur only once, and under 15% lies in the top ten. The treatment was: oral pan-JAK inhibitor, 5-10 mg twice daily. The specimen comprised CD8+ T cells sorted from blood, sampled at week 4, from a patient treated with tofacitinib. The receptors were sampled from a human donor with alopecia areata.

The rearrangement joins TRBV29-1 to TRBJ2-2; D remains ambiguous. V lost 7 bases to trimming and J lost 1 base, with 7 bases between them. There are 12 residues in the CDR3. Germline V lookup: CDR1 SQVTM, CDR2 ANQGSEA. The CDR3 region has the DNA TGCAGCGGCACTCAGAACACCGGGGAGCTGTTTTTT. This encodes CSGTQNTGELFF.

This clone came up a few times. The chain has TRBV2 and TRBJ2-7; no firm D call. V was shortened by 3 bases and J by 3 bases, with 21 bases between the two germline ends. This CDR3 has 17 amino acids. Looked up from germline, CDR1 is SNHLY and CDR2 is FYNNEI. The CDR3 is CASSDLHRRADVYEQYF. CDR3 DNA: TGTGCCAGCAGTGATTTGCATCGTAGAGCCGATGTCTACGAGCAGTACTTC. The complete variable domain, with remaining parts taken from reference TRBV2 and TRBJ2-7, reads EPEVTQTPSHQVTQMGQEVILRCVPISNHLYFYWYRQILGQKVEFLVSFYNNEISEKSEIFDDQFSVERPDGSNFTLKIRSTKLEDSAMYFCASSDLHRRADVYEQYFGPGTRLTVT.

Only a few counts were recorded for this clone. One end of the junction does not line up with germline, which may come from a read error. The chain carries TRBV27 and TRBJ2-5, with a tentative D call TRBD2 (6 bases). The CDR3 totals 17 residues. CDR1 is MNHEY, CDR2 SMNVEV, per germline (reference sequence). The CDR3: CASILGSGGNRLETQYF. The CDR3 coding sequence is TGTGCCAGCATTTTAGGCTCTGGGGGGAATAGACTCGAGACCCAGTACTTC.

This clone was detected a few times. The chain couples TRBV4-1 to TRBJ2-5; D may be TRBD2 (5 bases). CDR3 length: 18 residues. Trimming cost V 3 bases and J 3 bases, with 23 bases left between them. The germline V gene encodes CDR1 MGHRA and CDR2 YSYEKL. The DNA of the CDR3 is TGCGCCAGCAGCCAGGAACCCGGGGAGACCGGTCCGAAAGAGACCCAGTACTTC. Amino acid sequence: CASSQEPGETGPKETQYF.

This clone occurred a few times. The same CDR3 can be traced to other DNA sequences in this sample. The V call is TRBV29-1, the J call TRBJ1-2; the D gene is possibly TRBD1 (5 bases). The ends were cut back, 5 bases at V and 4 bases at J, with 11 bases in the middle. CDR1 and CDR2 from the germline V gene are SQVTM and ANQGSEA. This CDR3 comprises 12 residues. The CDR3 coding sequence is TGCAGCGTTCCCACCGGGGGCTATGGCTACACCTTC. Translation: CSVPTGGYGYTF.

This clone has just a few counts. CDR3 sequence (DNA): TGTGCCAGCAGTGGCAGAGACAATCAGCCCCAGCATTTT. Residues: CASSGRDNQPQHF. V gene TRBV25-1 combines with J gene TRBJ1-5; D is unresolved. V lost 4 bases to trimming and J lost 3 bases, with 7 bases between them. The CDR3 runs 13 residues. In germline, CDR1 is MGHDK, CDR2 SYGVNS.

The V call is TRBV29-1, the J call TRBJ2-7, with D possibly called TRBD1 or TRBD2 (5 bases each). This CDR3 spans 15 amino acids. V gave up 6 bases and J gave up 2 bases, with 20 bases separating them. The germline gives CDR1 SQVTM, CDR2 ANQGSEA. CDR3 sequence: CSVTTWGKGTYEQYF. The CDR3 DNA reads TGCAGCGTGACGACGTGGGGGAAGGGGACCTACGAGCAGTACTTC.

As concerns this clone: The same CDR3 also results from other DNA sequences found in this sample. CDR3 bases: TGCAGCGTTGAAGAGGGACAGCCCTACGAGCAGTACTTC. Translated: CSVEEGQPYEQYF. The chain combines TRBV29-1 with TRBJ2-7, with 7 bases aligning to TRBD1. Germline-derived CDR1 and CDR2 are SQVTM and ANQGSEA. With 0 bases clipped from V and 2 bases from J, the junction kept 1 base outside the gene matches. This CDR3 spans 13 amino acids.

The chain is built from TRBV13 and TRBJ2-5; D perhaps matches TRBD2 (6 bases). With 6 bases removed from V and 1 base from J, the gap between germline ends came to 18 bases. Germline loops: CDR1 PRHDT, CDR2 FYEKMQ (reference sequence). The CDR3 has 16 amino acids. CDR3 loop: CASSLTPPGGQETQYF. The CDR3 coding sequence is TGTGCCAGCAGTTTAACCCCCCCCGGGGGCCAAGAGACCCAGTACTTC.

The V gene is TRBV9, the J gene TRBJ2-6; D is unclear. The germline V gene encodes CDR1 SGDLS and CDR2 YYNGEE. The V and J ends lost 7 bases and 1 base respectively, with 15 bases between them. This CDR3 contains 16 residues. This chain's CDR3 is CASGSFVRSGANVLTF. The CDR3 DNA sequence: TGTGCCAGCGGCTCCTTTGTTCGGTCTGGGGCCAACGTCCTGACTTTC.

CDR3 sequence: CAWSVGREGYEQYF. The DNA for the CDR3 is TGTGCCTGGAGTGTAGGGCGGGAGGGCTACGAGCAGTACTTC. The chain links TRBV30 to TRBJ2-7; the match to TRBD2 covers 9 bases. Germline trimming cut 0 bases from V and 3 bases from J; bases unmatched to any gene: 3. The length of the CDR3 is 14 residues. Germline assignment: CDR1 GTSNPN and CDR2 SVGIG (reference sequence).

This clone appeared a few times. The J gene is TRBJ1-2, the V gene TRBV28; 7 nucleotides match TRBD1. The CDR3 is made up of 13 amino acids. Germline values: CDR1 MDHEN, CDR2 SYDVKM. The V gene end was trimmed by 2 bases and the J gene end by 4 bases; junction bases not matched to a gene: 1. CDR3: CASSLRDSYGYTF. The CDR3, as DNA: TGTGCCAGCAGTTTACGGGACAGCTATGGCTACACCTTC.

V usage is TRBV29-1 and J usage is TRBJ2-1; 8 bases match TRBD2. The trim removed 4 bases at V and 7 bases at J, leaving 3 bases unmatched. This CDR3 spans 12 amino acids. Germline V gives CDR1 SQVTM, CDR2 ANQGSEA. This chain's CDR3 is CSVGRLANEQFF. The DNA of the CDR3 is TGCAGCGTTGGGCGACTAGCGAATGAGCAGTTCTTC.

The V gene is TRBV29-1, the J gene TRBJ2-7; no definite D call. V shed 4 bases and J shed 3 bases, with 16 bases lying between them. CDR1 is SQVTM, CDR2 ANQGSEA, per germline. This CDR3 is built from 14 residues. In DNA form, the CDR3 reads TGCAGCGTTGCGGGCAGCCGTCTGCGCTACGAGCAGTACTTC. Protein product: CSVAGSRLRYEQYF.

J is TRBJ1-5 and V is TRBV7-9; 10 positions match TRBD1. From germline, CDR1 is SEHNR and CDR2 FQNEAQ (reference sequence). This CDR3 has 16 amino acids. With 3 bases clipped from V and 6 bases from J, the junction kept 8 bases outside the gene matches. The CDR3 loop is CASSLKTGGGSQPQHF. The DNA of the CDR3 is TGTGCCAGCAGCTTGAAGACAGGGGGCGGAAGTCAGCCCCAGCATTTT.

The chain carries TRBV1 and TRBJ2-7; the table calls TRBD2, which could not be checked here. TRBV1 is reported as a pseudogene. CDR3 length: 15 residues. The CDR3: CTSSQTGTETYEQYF. CDR3 sequence (DNA): TGCACCAGCAGCCAGACCGGGACTGAGACCTACGAGCAGTACTTC.

This rearrangement joins TRBV6-6 to TRBJ2-3; possibly TRBD2 for D (5 bases). CDR3 length equals 15 residues. The germline gives CDR1 MNHNY, CDR2 SVGAGI (reference sequence). V dropped 3 bases and J dropped 2 bases, with 12 bases sitting between them. CDR3 coding DNA: TGTGCCAGCAGTTATCAACAGCGGCACACAGATACGCAGTATTTT. Its protein product is CASSYQQRHTDTQYF.

The V gene is TRBV11-2, the J gene TRBJ2-2, with D unresolved. The CDR3 runs to 11 residues. V was cut by 2 bases and J by 10 bases, with 5 bases left in between. Germline CDR1 and CDR2: SGHAT and FQNNGV. This CDR3 is CASSLKVELFF. CDR3 nucleotides: TGTGCCAGCAGCTTAAAGGTGGAGCTGTTTTTT.

In this sample, this clone turned up a few times. The chain has TRBV5-4 and TRBJ1-2, with TRBD1 matching 9 bases. V was pared by 1 base and J by 3 bases, with 10 bases of the junction left unmatched. The CDR3 consists of 17 residues. Germline V gene sequence: CDR1 SGHNT, CDR2 YYREEE (reference sequence). This CDR3 reads CASSLPYRGRTHYGYTF. CDR3 sequence (DNA): TGTGCCAGCAGCTTGCCTTACAGGGGGCGAACCCACTATGGCTACACCTTC.

Only a few counts were recorded for this clone. CDR3 protein: CASSHRDTYSYEQYF. The CDR3 coding sequence is TGCGCCAGCAGCCACCGGGACACCTACTCCTACGAGCAGTACTTC. V gene TRBV4-1 combines with J gene TRBJ2-7; tentatively, D is TRBD1 (6 bases). The CDR3 length is 15 residues. CDR1 is MGHRA, CDR2 YSYEKL, per germline. V lost 3 bases, J lost 0 bases, and 12 bases lay in between.

The table lists this clone with a few counts. The chain combines TRBV29-1 with TRBJ2-2, with D unresolved. The V gene's germline CDR1 is SQVTM and CDR2 ANQGSEA. The CDR3 contains 12 residues. Trimming left V 1 base short and J 6 bases short, with 6 bases between. In DNA, the CDR3 is TGCAGCGTTGAAGTGGGTTCCGGGGAGCTGTTTTTT. Translating it yields CSVEVGSGELFF.

There are a few counts of this clone. The chain carries TRBV30 and TRBJ2-7, with unresolved D. Germline lookup yields CDR1 GTSNPN and CDR2 SVGIG (reference sequence). V shed 2 bases and J shed 2 bases, with 4 bases lying between them. The CDR3 has 11 residues. The CDR3 DNA is TGTGCCTGGAGTTACGCCTACGAGCAGTACTTC. Protein: CAWSYAYEQYF.

The chain is built from TRBV9 and TRBJ1-4, with 9 positions matching TRBD1. This CDR3 is built from 14 residues. Germline assignment: CDR1 SGDLS and CDR2 YYNGEE. After removal of 3 bases from V and 8 bases from J, the junction contained 5 bases not matched to a gene. CDR3 amino acids: CASSGQGVKEKLFF. DNA for the CDR3: TGTGCCAGCAGCGGACAGGGGGTAAAGGAAAAACTGTTTTTT.

The rearrangement links TRBV29-1 to TRBJ2-2, with D hard to call. Trimming cost V 6 bases and J 0 bases, with 14 bases left between them. In germline, CDR1 is SQVTM, CDR2 ANQGSEA. The CDR3 runs 15 residues. This chain's CDR3 is CSVNAAQANTGELFF. The CDR3 nucleotides are TGCAGCGTGAACGCAGCACAAGCGAACACCGGGGAGCTGTTTTTT.

The table lists this clone with a few counts. This chain joins TRBV7-2 and TRBJ2-1; 8 positions match TRBD2. There are 15 residues in the CDR3. Germline V CDR1 and CDR2: SGHTA, FQGNSA. Trimming cost V 4 bases and J 8 bases; bases outside gene matches: 10. The CDR3 nucleotides read TGTGCCAGCAGCTCAGAGACTAGCGTGGTCGATGAGCAGTTCTTC. Its protein is CASSSETSVVDEQFF.

The chain uses TRBV4-1 and TRBJ2-5, with no clear D. The germline V and J ends were trimmed by 1 base and 3 bases, with 9 bases remaining between them. Looked up from germline, CDR1 is MGHRA and CDR2 is YSYEKL. This CDR3 is built from 14 residues. The CDR3: CASSQGWAKETQYF. The CDR3 nucleotides read TGCGCCAGCAGCCAAGGTTGGGCGAAAGAGACCCAGTACTTC.